Below, one T cell receptor beta chain is given with its context. The antigen remains undetermined. A single record per CDR3 protein comes from TCRdb applying MiXCR to the 5' RACE reads. The sample includes some 1,600,000 distinct CDR3 sequences, about 32% seen only once; the top ten take over 0.25%. J lost 4 bases, V lost 4 bases, and 7 bases had no gene match. Germline CDR1 MGHDK, CDR2 SYGVNS. This CDR3 is built from 15 residues. This sample is drawn from a study of identical twins. Findings and limits, study-wide: Twins shared beta out-of-frame sequences in excess, but this excess was weaker. These conclusions were based on statistical analysis (cross-sectional, not following the same donors). Twins shared out-of-frame alpha sequences with excess low generation probability. Recombination models fit unrelated individuals' TCR alpha sharing but underestimated twins'.

This receptor was obtained from a newborn girl in good health. This chain links TRBV25-1 with TRBJ2-1; 7 bases line up with TRBD2. Specimen: cord blood. Here the CDR3 DNA reads TGTGCCAGCAGTGCTAAGGGAGGGCCGTACAATGAGCAGTTCTTC. It is translated as CASSAKGGPYNEQFF.